The 30 T cell receptor beta chains reported below all come from one sample, sequenced in a study of T cells in Graves' hyperthyroidism and ophthalmopathy. Amplification of TCR beta CDR3 regions used RNA as the template. HTBI primers drove first-round RT-PCR of the TCR CDR3. Using its own MiXCR run on the multiplex PCR reads, TCRdb lists one record per CDR3 protein. This table holds approximately 330,000 distinct CDR3 sequences, roughly a fifth found once. What was sequenced was blood. Receptors were obtained from a woman aged 45-65 years with Graves' hyperthyroidism.

Here the CDR3 DNA reads TGTGCCAGCAGCTTCGGACTAGCGGGGGCCCCGGGGAATGAGCAGTTCTTC. This codes for CASSFGLAGAPGNEQFF. This sequence joins TRBV7-3 and TRBJ2-1; 13 positions agree with TRBD2. Looked up from germline, CDR1 is SGHTA and CDR2 is FQGTGA. This CDR3 is built from 17 residues. J gave up 7 bases and V 3 bases, and 9 bases lay outside the gene matches.

At least ten counts were recorded for this clonotype. The chain links TRBV5-5 to TRBJ2-4; a weak D match, TRBD2 (5 bases). The germline V and J ends were trimmed by 1 base and 4 bases, with 15 bases remaining between them. In germline, CDR1 is SGHKS, CDR2 YYEKEE (reference sequence). This CDR3 is 16 amino acids long. CDR3 nucleotides: TGTGCCAGCAGCTTGTTGGCTACGTCGGGGAAAAACATTCAGTACTTC. It codes for CASSLLATSGKNIQYF.

This clonotype was observed a handful of times. This chain connects TRBV25-1 to TRBJ2-7; D perhaps matches TRBD1 (6 bases). CDR3 length equals 13 residues. The germline V and J ends were trimmed by 1 base and 5 bases, with 9 bases remaining between them. CDR1 is MGHDK and CDR2 is SYGVNS in the germline V gene. This CDR3 reads CASSEWGLDEQYF. Here the CDR3 DNA reads TGTGCCAGCAGTGAATGGGGGCTCGACGAGCAGTACTTC.

This clonotype showed up just a few times. The V gene is TRBV27, the J gene TRBJ2-7; D unresolved. Germline V CDR1 and CDR2: MNHEY, SMNVEV (reference sequence). The ends were cut back, 6 bases at V and 8 bases at J, with 20 bases in the middle. The CDR3 is 14 amino acids. The CDR3 DNA is TGTGCCAGCAGGGGAATAACGGGCGGTTTAAAGCAGTACTTC. Amino acids: CASRGITGGLKQYF.

This clonotype showed up just a few times. The chain links TRBV6-1 to TRBJ1-5, with D possibly being TRBD1 (6 bases). CDR1 is MNHNS, CDR2 SASEGT, per germline. This CDR3 contains 14 residues. V lost 6 bases to trimming and J lost 6 bases, with 15 bases between them. DNA for the CDR3: TGTGCCAGCAGGGACCGGGACATTTCTCAGCCCCAGCATTTT. Encoded protein: CASRDRDISQPQHF.

The table lists this clonotype with many counts. The rearrangement uses TRBV7-9 and TRBJ1-1; 9 nucleotides match TRBD1. V lost 5 bases, J lost 1 base, and 14 bases stayed unmatched. The CDR3 is 18 residues long. The V gene's germline CDR1 is SEHNR and CDR2 FQNEAQ (reference sequence). CDR3 amino acids: CASSRGTGISFPNTEAFF. CDR3 in DNA: TGTGCCAGCAGCCGGGGGACAGGGATTTCCTTTCCGAACACTGAAGCTTTCTTT.

This clonotype was seen a few times. The chain uses TRBV6-5 and TRBJ1-4; TRBD1 is a possible D gene (5 bases). In germline, CDR1 is MNHEY, CDR2 SVGAGI. The CDR3 loop spans 15 amino acids. Trimming took off 0 bases at V and 8 bases at J, with 13 bases between the two ends. The CDR3 bases are TGTGCCAGCAGTTACTCGGGGGGGAAATCGGAAAAACTGTTTTTT. Translated: CASSYSGGKSEKLFF.

The chain joins TRBV9 to TRBJ2-1, with unresolved D. Germline CDR1 is SGDLS and CDR2 is YYNGEE. V was clipped by 3 bases and J by 6 bases, with 13 bases between them. The CDR3 has 14 residues. In DNA, the CDR3 is TGTGCCAGCAGCGGACCTTTAACTTTCAATGAGCAGTTCTTC. It yields the protein CASSGPLTFNEQFF.

This clonotype was observed at least ten times. The chain couples TRBV6-5 to TRBJ2-7; D is possibly TRBD2 (5 bases). Trimming took 5 bases from V and 5 from J, leaving 13 bases between them. This CDR3 region has 13 residues. From germline, CDR1 is MNHEY and CDR2 SVGAGI. The CDR3 loop reads CASSPSSRHEQYF. The CDR3 DNA is TGTGCCAGCAGTCCCTCTAGCAGGCACGAGCAGTACTTC.

This chain links TRBV11-3 with TRBJ2-2; D remains ambiguous. CDR1 and CDR2 from the germline V gene are SGHNT and YENEEA. This CDR3 region has 13 residues. V lost 4 bases and J lost 5, with 8 bases in between. The chain's CDR3 is CASSSHFTGELFF. CDR3 bases: TGTGCCAGCAGCTCCCATTTTACCGGGGAGCTGTTTTTT.

This clonotype came up many times. The rearrangement joins TRBV3-1 to TRBJ2-4, with D unclear. V was cut by 1 base and J by 0 bases, with 16 bases left in between. Germline CDR1 and CDR2: LGHDT and YNNKEL (reference sequence). This CDR3 region has 18 residues. Here the CDR3 DNA reads TGTGCCAGCAGCCAAGGAGGCACTACCTCCCTAGCCAAAAACATTCAGTACTTC. It codes for CASSQGGTTSLAKNIQYF.

The CDR3 nucleotides read TGTGCCAGCACCCCCCAAGGAGATCCTAGCAATCAGCCCCAGCATTTT. This sequence encodes CASTPQGDPSNQPQHF. V usage is TRBV27 and J usage is TRBJ1-5; no firm D call. The CDR3 totals 16 residues. The germline V gene has CDR1 MNHEY and CDR2 SMNVEV (reference sequence). Trimming took off 7 bases at V and 0 bases at J, with 16 bases between the two ends.

This clonotype showed up many times. V usage is TRBV7-2 and J usage is TRBJ2-4, with TRBD2 as a possible D gene (5 bases). This CDR3 is built from 13 residues. V lost 0 bases and J lost 8, with 8 bases in between. In germline, CDR1 is SGHTA, CDR2 FQGNSA. This CDR3 is CASSLAPRDIQYF. The CDR3 DNA reads TGTGCCAGCAGCTTAGCACCGAGGGACATTCAGTACTTC. The variable domain in full, completed from reference TRBV7-2 and TRBJ2-4, reads GAGVSQSPSNKVTEKGKDVELRCDPISGHTALYWYRQSLGQGLEFLIYFQGNSAPDKSGLPSDRFSAERTGGSVSTLTIQRTQQEDSAVYLCASSLAPRDIQYFGAGTRLSVL.

Ten or more counts support this clonotype. The genes are TRBV30 and TRBJ2-7, with 8 positions matching TRBD1. The V gene end was trimmed by 3 bases and the J gene end by 7 bases; junction bases not matched to a gene: 11. Germline assignment: CDR1 GTSNPN and CDR2 SVGIG (reference sequence). This CDR3 has 14 amino acids. The CDR3: CAWSYGQGPREQYF. The CDR3 nucleotides are TGTGCCTGGAGCTACGGACAGGGACCAAGGGAGCAGTACTTC.

This clonotype was seen repeatedly, ten times or more. The chain carries TRBV5-1 and TRBJ1-1; D possibly corresponds to TRBD1 (6 bases). The CDR3 has 14 amino acids. Trimming shortened V by 3 bases and J by 1 base, and 10 bases separated the two germline ends. CDR1 and CDR2 (germline): SGHRS, YFSETQ. CDR3 loop: CASSSGGQNTEAFF. The CDR3 coding sequence is TGCGCCAGCAGCTCGGGGGGGCAGAACACTGAAGCTTTCTTT.

The table lists this clonotype with many counts. The J gene is TRBJ2-7, the V gene TRBV30, with D tentatively TRBD1 or TRBD2 (6 bases each). Germline V CDR1 and CDR2: GTSNPN, SVGIG (reference sequence). V lost 2 bases to trimming and J lost 6 bases, with 14 bases between them. There are 13 residues in the CDR3. The CDR3 loop reads CAWSFGGPFEQYF. In DNA, the CDR3 is TGTGCCTGGAGTTTCGGGGGCCCTTTCGAGCAGTACTTC.

Concerning this clonotype itself: A much bigger clone sits one base away, suggesting this may be a read error. The chain couples TRBV7-8 to TRBJ1-1; the D gene is possibly TRBD1 (6 bases). This CDR3 region has 18 residues. The germline V gene has CDR1 SGHVS and CDR2 FQNEAQ. The CDR3 loop is CASSAYRVLNSLNIEAFF. The CDR3 DNA reads as TGTGCCAGCAGCGCCTACAGGGTACTAAACAGTCTGAACATTGAAGCTTTCTTT.

This clonotype occurred many times. This sequence joins TRBV20-1 and TRBJ2-7; no firm D call. The V end lost 2 bases, the J end lost 5 bases, and 4 bases lay between the germline ends. Germline assignment: CDR1 DFQATT and CDR2 SNEGSKA (reference sequence). The CDR3 extends over 10 amino acids. CDR3 coding DNA: TGCAGTGCTAGACAAGACGAGCAGTACTTC. It yields the protein CSARQDEQYF.

This clonotype was observed many times. V is TRBV7-8 and J is TRBJ2-5; no clear D. The CDR3 length is 14 residues. CDR1 is SGHVS, CDR2 FQNEAQ, per germline. V dropped 2 bases and J dropped 2 bases, with 9 bases sitting between them. CDR3 loop: CASSLKRIQETQYF. In DNA form, the CDR3 reads TGTGCCAGCAGCTTAAAAAGGATACAAGAGACCCAGTACTTC.

Many counts were recorded for this clonotype. The chain recombines TRBV12-3 or TRBV12-4 with TRBJ1-1, with TRBD1 as a possible D gene (5 bases). The V end lost 5 bases, the J end lost 2 bases, and 12 bases lay between the germline ends. The CDR3 is 14 residues long. CDR3 DNA sequence: TGTGCCAGCAGTCCCGGGGGGATAAACACTGAAGCTTTCTTT. It is translated as CASSPGGINTEAFF.

This clonotype was seen at least ten times. The chain links TRBV2 to TRBJ1-4; TRBD1 might be the D (6 bases). The V gene lost 4 bases and the J gene lost 7 bases, with 7 bases spanning the gap. The CDR3 has 12 amino acids. Germline V gene lookup returns CDR1 SNHLY and CDR2 FYNNEI. The CDR3 coding sequence is TGTGCCAGCAGTGGCAGGGGTGAAAAACTGTTTTTT. Its translation is CASSGRGEKLFF. The full variable domain, in which reference TRBV2 and TRBJ1-4 provide the parts outside the CDR3, is EPEVTQTPSHQVTQMGQEVILRCVPISNHLYFYWYRQILGQKVEFLVSFYNNEISEKSEIFDDQFSVERPDGSNFTLKIRSTKLEDSAMYFCASSGRGEKLFFGSGTQLSVL.

The chain employs TRBV2 and TRBJ2-1; TRBD2 agrees at 13 bases. The CDR3 is made up of 21 amino acids. CDR1 and CDR2 (germline): SNHLY, FYNNEI. V lost 5 bases, J lost 0 bases, and 16 bases stayed unmatched. The CDR3 sequence is CASSYPFPGLAGPLSYNEQFF. The CDR3, as DNA: TGTGCCAGCAGTTACCCATTCCCGGGACTAGCGGGGCCACTCTCCTACAATGAGCAGTTCTTC. Full variable domain (remainder filled in from reference TRBV2 and TRBJ2-1): EPEVTQTPSHQVTQMGQEVILRCVPISNHLYFYWYRQILGQKVEFLVSFYNNEISEKSEIFDDQFSVERPDGSNFTLKIRSTKLEDSAMYFCASSYPFPGLAGPLSYNEQFFGPGTRLTVL.

In its sample, this clonotype was seen once. The V call is TRBV20-1, the J call TRBJ2-5; TRBD2 agrees at 11 bases. CDR3 length: 12 residues. In germline, CDR1 is DFQATT, CDR2 SNEGSKA (reference sequence). The junction had 2 bases not matched to a gene; V was cut back by 7 bases and J by 4 bases. Here the CDR3 DNA reads TGCAGTGTCGGACTAGCGGGAGAGACCCAGTACTTC. This translates into CSVGLAGETQYF.

This clonotype appeared many times. The J gene is TRBJ1-5, the V gene TRBV7-9; TRBD1 matches at 9 bases. CDR1 and CDR2 (germline): SEHNR, FQNEAQ (reference sequence). The V segment lost 5 bases and the J segment 2 bases; nucleotides outside the gene matches: 4. CDR3 length: 15 residues. This CDR3 is CASSEGQGGNQPQHF. CDR3 nucleotides: TGTGCCAGCAGCGAGGGACAGGGTGGCAATCAGCCCCAGCATTTT.

V gene TRBV6-6 combines with J gene TRBJ1-2, with TRBD1 matching 7 bases. This CDR3 region has 15 residues. With 2 bases clipped from V and 6 bases from J, the junction kept 9 bases outside the gene matches. The germline CDR1 and CDR2 sequences are MNHNY and SVGAGI (reference sequence). The CDR3 coding sequence is TGTGCCAGCAGTTACAGGACAGGAATCATCAATGGCTACACCTTC. It specifies CASSYRTGIINGYTF.

This clonotype has ten or more counts. The genes are TRBV28 and TRBJ2-1; no clear D gene. The CDR3 has 17 amino acids. The V and J ends lost 5 bases and 0 bases respectively, with 17 bases between them. Germline loops: CDR1 MDHEN, CDR2 SYDVKM. CDR3 sequence: CASSPKLRVSSYNEQFF. The CDR3 DNA sequence: TGTGCCAGCAGTCCCAAATTACGGGTGAGCTCCTACAATGAGCAGTTCTTC.

This clonotype was found a few times. The chain is built from TRBV19 and TRBJ2-6; D not certain. Per germline, CDR1 LNHDA and CDR2 SQIVND (reference sequence). Trimming cost V 7 bases and J 0 bases, with 10 bases left between them. There are 15 residues in the CDR3. Here the CDR3 reads CASMIGLSGANVLTF. The DNA for the CDR3 is TGTGCCAGTATGATAGGTCTCTCTGGGGCCAACGTCCTGACTTTC. Filled out from reference TRBV19 and TRBJ2-6, the complete variable domain reads DGGITQSPKYLFRKEGQNVTLSCEQNLNHDAMYWYRQDPGQGLRLIYYSQIVNDFQKGDIAEGYSVSREKKESFPLTVTSAQKNPTAFYLCASMIGLSGANVLTFGAGSRLTVL.

This clonotype was found many times. V and J are TRBV7-3 and TRBJ2-7; the match to TRBD2 covers 11 bases. The length of the CDR3 is 15 residues. Losses at the gene ends were 6 bases for V and 2 bases for J; bases not matched to a gene: 6. Germline CDR1 reads SGHTA; CDR2 reads FQGTGA. CDR3 residues: CASSLTSGGPYEQYF. For the CDR3, the DNA is TGTGCCAGCAGTCTTACTAGCGGGGGTCCCTACGAGCAGTACTTC.

This clonotype has only one observation. DNA of the CDR3: TGTGCCAGCAGCTTAGAGGTGTTCACCGGGGAGCTGTTTTTT. Amino acids: CASSLEVFTGELFF. This chain links TRBV2 with TRBJ2-2, with D uncertain. Germline V lookup: CDR1 SNHLY, CDR2 FYNNEI. Trimming cost V 6 bases and J 4 bases, with 12 bases left between them. The CDR3 spans 14 residues.

This clonotype was found many times. The CDR3 DNA is TGTGCCAGCAGTTGGACACAGGGTAGAAGCTACGAGCAGTACTTC. Amino acid sequence: CASSWTQGRSYEQYF. The V call is TRBV12-3 or TRBV12-4, the J call TRBJ2-7; D perhaps matches TRBD1 (6 bases). The CDR3 is 15 amino acids. V lost 4 bases to trimming and J lost 3 bases, with 16 bases between them.